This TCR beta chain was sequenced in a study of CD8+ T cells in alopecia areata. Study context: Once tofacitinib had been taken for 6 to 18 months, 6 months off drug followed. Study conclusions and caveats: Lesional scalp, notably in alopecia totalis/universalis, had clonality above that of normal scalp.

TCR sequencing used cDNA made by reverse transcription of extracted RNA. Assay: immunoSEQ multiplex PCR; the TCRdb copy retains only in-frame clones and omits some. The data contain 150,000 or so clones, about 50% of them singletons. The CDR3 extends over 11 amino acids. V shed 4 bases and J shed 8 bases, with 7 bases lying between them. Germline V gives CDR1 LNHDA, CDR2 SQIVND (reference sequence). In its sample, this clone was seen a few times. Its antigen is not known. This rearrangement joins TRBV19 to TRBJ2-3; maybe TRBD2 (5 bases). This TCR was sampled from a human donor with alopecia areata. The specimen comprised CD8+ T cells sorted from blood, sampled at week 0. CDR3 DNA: TGTGCCAGTAGTACGGAGGTTACGCAGTATTTT. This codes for CASSTEVTQYF. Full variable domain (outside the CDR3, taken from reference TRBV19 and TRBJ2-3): DGGITQSPKYLFRKEGQNVTLSCEQNLNHDAMYWYRQDPGQGLRLIYYSQIVNDFQKGDIAEGYSVSREKKESFPLTVTSAQKNPTAFYLCASSTEVTQYFGPGTRLTVL.